The clone carrying this TCR beta chain was counted at least ten times. RNA transcripts served as the template for amplifying TCR beta CDR3 regions. HTBI primers were employed in a first-round RT-PCR of the TCR CDR3. Each CDR3 protein gets one entry after TCRdb re-called the multiplex PCR reads with MiXCR. The sample lists more than 500,000 distinct CDR3 sequences; about 15% were seen once. This CDR3 has 15 amino acids. Germline assignment: CDR1 MNHEY and CDR2 SVGAGI. With 2 bases removed from V and 4 bases from J, the gap between germline ends came to 15 bases. This specimen comes from a study of T cells in Graves' hyperthyroidism and ophthalmopathy.

This sequence joins TRBV6-5 and TRBJ2-7, with a tentative D call TRBD2 (5 bases). Sequencing input: blood. This sequence originates from a woman in her 40s with Graves' ophthalmopathy. CDR3 in DNA: TGTGCCAGCAGTTACAGCACTAGATCCCCTTACGAGCAGTACTTC. Translated: CASSYSTRSPYEQYF.